Detailed here is one T cell receptor beta chain. Other nucleotide sequences from this sample produce the same CDR3. Libraries were prepared by immunoSEQ multiplex PCR; TCRdb keeps only in-frame clonotypes and omits some of them. Counted here are 700,000 or so clones, 70% to 90% occurring once; the ten biggest clones make up about 0.0098%. V shed 2 bases and J shed 8 bases, with 10 bases lying between them. Germline V gene data show CDR1 as MNHEY and CDR2 as SVGAGI. The CDR3 consists of 14 residues. This sample is part of a study of shared T cell receptors in the human thymus. The data were also submitted as part of a second study, on human thymus T cells. Per that paper: Among the donors, all were healthy Finnish infants having corrective surgery for congenital heart defects. Seemingly biased V and J gene usage marked thymic and blood repertoires.

The V and J genes are TRBV6-5 and TRBJ1-6; D is unclear. This sequence originates from a girl in the first two years of life with a congenital heart defect. The sample consisted of thymocytes. CDR3 in amino acids: CASSYRGNDSPLHF. In nucleotides, the CDR3 is TGTGCCAGCAGTTACCGGGGAAACGATTCACCCCTCCACTTT.